These 15 T cell receptor beta chains were all obtained from the same sample, sequenced in a study of early T cells in non-severe SARS-CoV-2 infection. TCRdb re-called the 5' RACE reads with MiXCR, one entry per CDR3 protein. Among about 38,000 distinct CDR3 sequences listed, about 4.5% were seen once. The sample comprised whole blood. These receptors were obtained from an adult who was a healthcare worker with PCR-confirmed SARS-CoV-2 infection or an uninfected control (not recorded which).

This clonotype occurred many times. The chain joins TRBV7-2 to TRBJ1-5; 8 bases line up with TRBD1. Germline assignment: CDR1 SGHTA and CDR2 FQGNSA. This CDR3 spans 17 amino acids. After removal of 1 base from V and 3 bases from J, the junction contained 8 bases not matched to a gene. This CDR3 reads CASSLGRNRGNNQPQHF. CDR3 bases: TGTGCCAGCAGCTTAGGAAGAAACAGGGGGAACAATCAGCCCCAGCATTTT. Full variable domain (outside the CDR3, taken from reference TRBV7-2 and TRBJ1-5): GAGVSQSPSNKVTEKGKDVELRCDPISGHTALYWYRQSLGQGLEFLIYFQGNSAPDKSGLPSDRFSAERTGGSVSTLTIQRTQQEDSAVYLCASSLGRNRGNNQPQHFGDGTRLSIL.

This clonotype was detected many times. The CDR3 coding sequence is TGTGCCAGCAGCTCTGAAGAGGGAACCGGGGAGCTGTTTTTT. Translated: CASSSEEGTGELFF. The chain uses TRBV7-3 and TRBJ2-2, with D tentatively TRBD2 (5 bases). The CDR3 sequence is 14 residues long. The germline V gene encodes CDR1 SGHTA and CDR2 FQGTGA. With 4 bases removed from V and 5 bases from J, the gap between germline ends came to 11 bases.

This clonotype has at least ten counts. This chain connects TRBV25-1 to TRBJ2-3, with D hard to call. The germline gives CDR1 MGHDK, CDR2 SYGVNS. The V and J ends lost 7 bases and 3 bases respectively, with 5 bases between them. There are 11 residues in the CDR3. As DNA, the CDR3 is TGTGCCAGCACTTGGACAGATACGCAGTATTTT. Translated, it gives CASTWTDTQYF.

This clonotype appeared many times. The V and J genes are TRBV5-1 and TRBJ1-1; unclear D gene. CDR1 is SGHRS, CDR2 YFSETQ, per germline. The CDR3 has 14 amino acids. V dropped 4 bases and J dropped 4 bases, with 14 bases sitting between them. The CDR3 DNA follows: TGCGCCAGCAGCCTGACACAAATTGGCACTGAAGCTTTCTTT. As protein: CASSLTQIGTEAFF.

This clonotype appeared many times. The chain employs TRBV5-1 and TRBJ2-1, with 7 positions matching TRBD2. Germline CDR1 reads SGHRS; CDR2 reads YFSETQ. V lost 4 bases to trimming and J lost 11 bases; unmatched junction nucleotides: 9. There are 13 residues in the CDR3. The CDR3 region is CASSPAGDFQQFF. The CDR3 DNA is TGCGCCAGCAGCCCGGCGGGGGATTTCCAGCAGTTCTTC.

The table lists this clonotype with many counts. The rearrangement links TRBV20-1 to TRBJ2-3; 9 bases are a match to TRBD2. The CDR3 runs to 14 residues. Looked up from germline, CDR1 is DFQATT and CDR2 is SNEGSKA (reference sequence). Trimming at V came to 5 bases and at J to 2 bases, leaving 5 bases not matched to a gene. In DNA, the CDR3 is TGCAGTGCTCCTCCTAGCGGGGTCACAGATACGCAGTATTTT. Its protein product is CSAPPSGVTDTQYF.

In this sample, this clonotype turned up many times. The chain recombines TRBV6-5 with TRBJ2-3; unclear D gene. From germline, CDR1 is MNHEY and CDR2 SVGAGI. V was trimmed by 4 bases and J by 5 bases, leaving 10 bases between them. The CDR3 has 13 amino acids. The CDR3 DNA reads as TGTGCCAGCAGTTCTCCCTCTCTAGATACGCAGTATTTT. Translation gives CASSSPSLDTQYF.

This clonotype was detected ten times or more. This chain joins TRBV6-6 and TRBJ2-5; D unclear. The germline gives CDR1 MNHNY, CDR2 SVGAGI (reference sequence). The CDR3 extends over 13 amino acids. The V and J ends lost 0 bases and 2 bases respectively, with 4 bases between them. The CDR3 DNA reads TGTGCCAGCAGTTACTCAAATCAAGAGACCCAGTACTTC. Translated: CASSYSNQETQYF.

This clonotype was counted many times. This chain uses TRBV7-2 with TRBJ2-5; D assignment may be TRBD1 or TRBD2 (6 bases each). Germline values: CDR1 SGHTA, CDR2 FQGNSA. The V gene lost 0 bases and the J gene lost 5 bases, with 10 bases spanning the gap. The CDR3 runs 14 residues. The CDR3 nucleotides read TGTGCCAGCAGCTTAGCAAGGGGGAGGGAGACCCAGTACTTC. This codes for CASSLARGRETQYF. Based on the CDR3 plus reference TRBV7-2 and TRBJ2-5, the full variable domain is GAGVSQSPSNKVTEKGKDVELRCDPISGHTALYWYRQSLGQGLEFLIYFQGNSAPDKSGLPSDRFSAERTGGSVSTLTIQRTQQEDSAVYLCASSLARGRETQYFGPGTRLLVL.

This clonotype was recorded at least ten times. This chain uses TRBV20-1 with TRBJ2-5; D is possibly TRBD1 (5 bases). Trimming took off 3 bases at V and 4 bases at J, with 12 bases between the two ends. The CDR3 consists of 13 residues. The V gene's germline CDR1 is DFQATT and CDR2 SNEGSKA (reference sequence). Here the CDR3 reads CSARGLVRETQYF. The CDR3 DNA sequence: TGCAGTGCTAGGGGGCTGGTACGAGAGACCCAGTACTTC.

This clonotype was picked up a small number of times. V usage is TRBV7-2 and J usage is TRBJ1-2; a possible D gene is TRBD1 (5 bases). With 5 bases removed from V and 7 bases from J, the gap between germline ends came to 11 bases. Germline V gene lookup returns CDR1 SGHTA and CDR2 FQGNSA. This CDR3 region has 12 residues. CDR3 in DNA: TGTGCCAGCAGCCCACAGGATCTTGGCTACACCTTC. Translating gives CASSPQDLGYTF. The variable domain in full, with the rest retrieved from reference TRBV7-2 and TRBJ1-2, is GAGVSQSPSNKVTEKGKDVELRCDPISGHTALYWYRQSLGQGLEFLIYFQGNSAPDKSGLPSDRFSAERTGGSVSTLTIQRTQQEDSAVYLCASSPQDLGYTFGSGTRLTVV.

This clonotype was detected a few times. The V call is TRBV7-2, the J call TRBJ1-1; D is uncertain. Per the germline V gene, CDR1 is SGHTA and CDR2 is FQGNSA. The CDR3 loop spans 14 amino acids. V lost 1 base, J lost 5 bases, and 11 bases lay in between. The CDR3 region is CASSLDPGRTEAFF. As DNA, the CDR3 is TGTGCCAGCAGCTTAGATCCGGGTAGGACTGAAGCTTTCTTT.

This clonotype was detected many times. The genes are TRBV7-6 and TRBJ2-6; a possible D gene is TRBD1 (6 bases). The CDR3 is made up of 19 amino acids. V was clipped by 1 base and J by 0 bases, with 16 bases between them. The V gene's germline CDR1 is SGHVS and CDR2 FNYEAQ. The CDR3 is CASSLEIRGDDSGANVLTF. Written as DNA, the CDR3 is TGTGCCAGCAGCTTAGAAATCAGGGGAGATGACTCTGGGGCCAACGTCCTGACTTTC. The full variable domain, in which reference TRBV7-6 and TRBJ2-6 provide the parts outside the CDR3, is GAGVSQSPRYKVTKRGQDVALRCDPISGHVSLYWYRQALGQGPEFLTYFNYEAQQDKSGLPNDRFSAERPEGSISTLTIQRTEQRDSAMYRCASSLEIRGDDSGANVLTFGAGSRLTVL.

This clonotype was seen ten or more times. The V and J genes are TRBV7-9 and TRBJ2-3, with no clear D. The CDR3 runs to 14 residues. Germline CDR1 and CDR2: SEHNR and FQNEAQ (reference sequence). Trimming took off 0 bases at V and 0 bases at J, with 4 bases between the two ends. The CDR3 region has the DNA TGTGCCAGCAGCTTAGCGGGGAGCACAGATACGCAGTATTTT. It translates to CASSLAGSTDTQYF.

This clonotype was observed a handful of times. The chain joins TRBV19 to TRBJ2-7; maybe TRBD2 (6 bases). Trimming took 1 base from V and 3 from J, leaving 16 bases between them. CDR3 length equals 16 residues. Germline V gives CDR1 LNHDA, CDR2 SQIVND (reference sequence). The CDR3 loop is CASSIAAGPSHYEQYF. The CDR3 DNA is TGTGCCAGTAGTATAGCCGCGGGACCCTCCCACTACGAGCAGTACTTC.